Presented here are 24 T cell receptor beta chains from one specimen sequenced in a study of shared clonotypes between healthy human individuals. Generated by immunoSEQ multiplex PCR, the TCRdb table keeps only in-frame clones and is missing some. The table has more than 550,000 clones, roughly two thirds seen once. The specimen sequenced was memory CD4+ T cells sorted from blood. The subset denotes: CD45RA-negative fraction. The receptor source for this set is a young woman in good health.

The chain joins TRBV4-1 to TRBJ2-7; D gene ambiguous. The germline CDR1 and CDR2 sequences are MGHRA and YSYEKL. The ends were cut back, 4 bases at V and 2 bases at J, with 18 bases in the middle. The CDR3 contains 16 residues. The CDR3 is CASSRSLDVKTYEQYF. The CDR3 DNA reads as TGCGCCAGCAGCCGATCGTTAGACGTCAAAACCTACGAGCAGTACTTC.

The rearrangement links TRBV30 to TRBJ1-3; possible D gene TRBD1, 5 bases. V was shortened by 7 bases and J by 4 bases, with 14 bases between the two germline ends. There are 13 residues in the CDR3. CDR1 and CDR2 (germline): GTSNPN, SVGIG (reference sequence). CDR3 sequence: CAFRREAGNTIYF. The CDR3 DNA sequence: TGTGCCTTTCGCAGGGAAGCGGGAAACACCATATATTTT.

This clone was found a few times. The rearrangement links TRBV25-1 to TRBJ2-7; D perhaps matches TRBD2 (5 bases). Germline-derived CDR1 and CDR2 are MGHDK and SYGVNS. The CDR3 extends over 13 amino acids. The V end was cut by 4 bases, the J end by 4 bases, with 11 bases between. The DNA of the CDR3 is TGTGCCAGCAGTGGCGGGCGTGAATACGAGCAGTACTTC. Translated, it gives CASSGGREYEQYF.

This chain uses TRBV6-1 with TRBJ2-2; 9 bases map to TRBD2. This CDR3 is built from 15 residues. Unmatched junction bases numbered 3, after V lost 7 bases and J lost 0 bases. The germline gives CDR1 MNHNS, CDR2 SASEGT. The CDR3 loop is CASIRTSANTGELFF. Written as DNA, the CDR3 is TGTGCCAGCATTCGGACTAGCGCGAACACCGGGGAGCTGTTTTTT.

This rearrangement joins TRBV21-1 to TRBJ2-1; TRBD2, the D gene given by the table, was not confirmed from the DNA. TRBV21-1 is assigned pseudogene status. This CDR3 comprises 15 residues. The CDR3 coding sequence is TGTGCCAGCAGCAAACAGGATAGCGGGAGGGTCCATAGGTTCTTC. The encoded protein is CASSKQDSGRVHRFF.

Here the CDR3 DNA reads TGTGCCAGCTCCAAACCACCTAACTACGAGCAGTACTTC. Its protein product is CASSKPPNYEQYF. This chain uses TRBV27 with TRBJ2-7; D unresolved. The germline CDR1 and CDR2 sequences are MNHEY and SMNVEV (reference sequence). The CDR3 has 13 residues. V was cut by 8 bases and J by 3 bases, with 14 bases left in between.

The chain couples TRBV27 to TRBJ2-5; D unclear. V gave up 5 bases and J gave up 0 bases, with 10 bases separating them. CDR1 is MNHEY, CDR2 SMNVEV, per germline (reference sequence). CDR3 length equals 14 residues. The chain's CDR3 is CASSAWQDQETQYF. The DNA of the CDR3 is TGTGCCAGCAGTGCCTGGCAAGACCAAGAGACCCAGTACTTC.

The chain combines TRBV6-1 with TRBJ2-3; TRBD2 matches at 12 bases. The junction had 10 bases not matched to a gene; V was cut back by 7 bases and J by 8 bases. Germline V gene lookup returns CDR1 MNHNS and CDR2 SASEGT. CDR3 length: 15 residues. The CDR3 spells CASTVTSGSLGTQYF. CDR3 bases: TGTGCCAGCACCGTGACTAGCGGGAGTCTGGGTACGCAGTATTTT.

The gene calls are TRBV7-9 and TRBJ2-1, with D perhaps matching TRBD1 (6 bases). Trimming left V 5 bases short and J 6 bases short, with 17 bases between. The CDR3 is made up of 15 amino acids. The V gene's germline CDR1 is SEHNR and CDR2 FQNEAQ (reference sequence). The CDR3 here is CASSRRTERANEQFF. The DNA of the CDR3 is TGTGCCAGCAGCCGAAGGACAGAAAGGGCCAATGAGCAGTTCTTC.

A word on this clone: Other DNA sequences of this sample code for an identical CDR3. The V gene is TRBV28, the J gene TRBJ1-5, with TRBD1 matching over 8 bases. Looked up from germline, CDR1 is MDHEN and CDR2 is SYDVKM. The CDR3 is 15 residues long. With 6 bases clipped from V and 0 bases from J, the junction kept 4 bases outside the gene matches. The CDR3 protein is CASREDRGSNQPQHF. The CDR3 DNA reads as TGTGCCAGCAGAGAAGACAGGGGTAGCAATCAGCCCCAGCATTTT.

J is TRBJ1-2 and V is TRBV6-1; possible D gene TRBD1, 6 bases. The CDR3 contains 14 residues. The V end was cut by 5 bases, the J end by 3 bases, with 13 bases between. The germline CDR1 and CDR2 sequences are MNHNS and SASEGT. CDR3 sequence: CASSTQQGDYGYTF. The CDR3 bases are TGTGCCAGCAGTACTCAACAGGGTGACTATGGCTACACCTTC.

As to this clone: It may be a read error: a sequence one base away is much more abundant. This sample also contains other DNA sequences that code for the same CDR3. The V call is TRBV28, the J call TRBJ1-5, with no clear D. V shed 6 bases and J shed 0 bases, with 6 bases lying between them. Per germline, CDR1 MDHEN and CDR2 SYDVKM. The CDR3 runs 13 residues. This CDR3 reads CASSFYSNQPQHF. The CDR3 DNA is TGTGCCAGCAGCTTTTATAGCAATCAGCCCCAGCATTTT.

The chain links TRBV27 to TRBJ2-7, with D possibly TRBD2 on 6 matching bases. The V gene's germline CDR1 is MNHEY and CDR2 SMNVEV (reference sequence). CDR3 length: 15 amino acids. Trimming removed 4 bases at V and 4 bases at J, with 17 bases between. DNA of the CDR3: TGTGCCAGCAGTTCCGACGCGGCAGGGAGGTACGAGCAGTACTTC. Encoded protein: CASSSDAAGRYEQYF.

The chain carries TRBV9 and TRBJ2-7; D gene ambiguous. In germline, CDR1 is SGDLS, CDR2 YYNGEE. CDR3 length: 13 residues. With 2 bases removed from V and 6 bases from J, the gap between germline ends came to 12 bases. In nucleotides, the CDR3 is TGTGCCAGCAGCGTGGAATACATTGGCGAGCAGTACTTC. Translation gives CASSVEYIGEQYF.

Concerning this clone itself: This may be a read error, as it is one base from a much larger clone. The CDR3 nucleotides are TGTGCCAGCAGTGAAGCAGGGCAGTCCTACGAGCAGTACTTC. This translates into CASSEAGQSYEQYF. This chain joins TRBV6-1 and TRBJ2-7; D remains unclear. Trimming stripped 0 bases from V and 1 base from J, with 7 bases between. This CDR3 has 14 amino acids. CDR1 is MNHNS and CDR2 is SASEGT in the germline V gene.

The rearrangement uses TRBV15 and TRBJ2-5; no definite D call. The J call is doubtful: the DNA matches TRBJ2-7 better. Germline V gene lookup returns CDR1 LNHNV and CDR2 YYDKDF (reference sequence). The CDR3 consists of 13 residues. DNA for the CDR3: TGTGCCACCAGCAGGGTACCTTCCTACGAGCAGTACTTC. Translated: CATSRVPSYEQYF.

The chain uses TRBV27 and TRBJ2-7; D not resolved. Germline V gives CDR1 MNHEY, CDR2 SMNVEV (reference sequence). Trimming pared 3 bases from V and 2 bases from J, leaving 14 bases between. This CDR3 has 15 residues. The CDR3 loop is CASSLAGRIPYEQYF. The CDR3 DNA reads as TGTGCCAGCAGTTTGGCAGGTAGGATCCCCTACGAGCAGTACTTC.

The gene calls are TRBV28 and TRBJ2-2; no reliable D call. The V end was cut by 3 bases, the J end by 1 base, with 9 bases between. This CDR3 is 15 amino acids long. The V gene's germline CDR1 is MDHEN and CDR2 SYDVKM. The DNA for the CDR3 is TGTGCCAGCAGTTTCTCACAGATGAACACCGGGGAGCTGTTTTTT. Amino acids: CASSFSQMNTGELFF.

The chain couples TRBV2 to TRBJ1-1, with 7 bases aligning to TRBD1. Looked up from germline, CDR1 is SNHLY and CDR2 is FYNNEI. Trimming cost V 5 bases and J 1 base; bases outside gene matches: 7. CDR3 size: 15 residues. The CDR3 sequence is CASSIQGTQNTEAFF. DNA of the CDR3: TGTGCCAGCAGTATACAGGGGACACAGAACACTGAAGCTTTCTTT.

The chain uses TRBV11-2 and TRBJ2-7; a weak D match, TRBD1 (6 bases). The germline gives CDR1 SGHAT, CDR2 FQNNGV. V was trimmed by 0 bases and J by 4 bases, leaving 16 bases between them. The CDR3 has 16 amino acids. CDR3 DNA: TGTGCCAGCAGCTTAGATCAGGGGCAGCCGGGGTACGAGCAGTACTTC. Translation: CASSLDQGQPGYEQYF. The full variable domain, its missing parts supplied by reference TRBV11-2 and TRBJ2-7, is EAGVAQSPRYKIIEKRQSVAFWCNPISGHATLYWYQQILGQGPKLLIQFQNNGVVDDSQLPKDRFSAERLKGVDSTLKIQPAKLEDSAVYLCASSLDQGQPGYEQYFGPGTRLTVT.

The rearrangement joins TRBV10-3 to TRBJ2-5; 7 positions agree with TRBD2. Gene TRBJ2-7 matches the end of the DNA better, so the J call may be wrong. CDR1 is ENHRY and CDR2 is SYGVKD in the germline V gene. The CDR3 has 15 amino acids. The CDR3: CAISATSDNAYEQYF. The CDR3, as DNA: TGTGCCATCAGTGCAACTAGCGACAACGCCTACGAGCAGTACTTC.

In this sample, this clone turned up a few times. The genes are TRBV5-4 and TRBJ1-4; D unresolved. The CDR3 sequence is 16 residues long. The germline V gene has CDR1 SGHNT and CDR2 YYREEE (reference sequence). V gave up 0 bases and J gave up 1 base, with 10 bases separating them. CDR3 nucleotide sequence: TGTGCCAGCAGCTTGGCCGGGGTGCAAACTAATGAAAAACTGTTTTTT. Its protein is CASSLAGVQTNEKLFF.

This clone was counted once. The chain links TRBV2 to TRBJ2-1; D is unresolved. Germline CDR1 reads SNHLY; CDR2 reads FYNNEI. V lost 7 bases and J 5 bases, leaving 18 bases between the germline ends. This CDR3 contains 15 residues. CDR3 DNA sequence: TGTGCCAGCAAACTTCTGATGTCTTTGGACAATGAGCAGTTCTTC. Its protein product is CASKLLMSLDNEQFF.

CDR3 DNA: TGTGCCAGCTCGGGACAGGGTCTCTACGAGCAGTACTTC. It yields the protein CASSGQGLYEQYF. The J gene is TRBJ2-7, the V gene TRBV28, with 9 nucleotides matching TRBD1. CDR1 MDHEN and CDR2 SYDVKM come from the germline V gene. The CDR3 runs 13 residues. With 8 bases clipped from V and 3 bases from J, the junction kept 5 bases outside the gene matches.